This record looks at one T cell receptor (beta chain) sequence and its context. This entry belongs to a study of OX40 agonist ivuxolimab in advanced cancers. Across the study: Participants could have had prior anti-PD-1, anti-PD-L1 or anti-CTLA-4 therapy, and about 37% had some.

CDR1 SGHNT and CDR2 YYREEE come from the germline V gene (reference sequence). V was clipped by 4 bases and J by 4 bases; unmatched bases: 8. The CDR3 totals 15 residues. Here immunoSEQ multiplex PCR was the method, and the copy in TCRdb shows in-frame clones only, minus some. The table has 77,000 or so clones, around 90% seen once. The sequenced sample was CD4+ or CD8+ T cells sorted from blood, obtained in a trial of the OX40 agonist ivuxolimab. The TCR was taken from an adult with an advanced solid tumor such as melanoma, head and neck, liver or kidney cancer. The chain employs TRBV5-4 and TRBJ1-1, with 9 bases lining up with TRBD1. CDR3 region: CASSPVGDRVTEAFF. The CDR3 DNA reads TGTGCCAGCAGCCCGGTGGGGGACAGGGTCACTGAAGCTTTCTTT. The full variable domain, with the rest looked up from reference TRBV5-4 and TRBJ1-1, is ETGVTQSPTHLIKTRGQQVTLRCSSQSGHNTVSWYQQALGQGPQFIFQYYREEENGRGNFPPRFSGLQFPNYSSELNVNALELDDSALYLCASSPVGDRVTEAFFGQGTRLTVV.